The next 28 T cell receptor beta chains were all read from a single sample in a study of CDR3 diversity in severe acne. TCRdb itself ran the PCR reads through MiXCR, one entry per CDR3 protein. Of over 85,000 distinct CDR3 sequences listed, under 60% are singletons. Source material: blood. The receptor set was obtained from a male donor with acne.

Details on this clonotype: A read error may be the cause here, since a much bigger clone is one base away. The genes are TRBV4-1 and TRBJ1-1; 7 nucleotides align to TRBD1. The trim removed 2 bases at V and 10 bases at J, leaving 10 bases unmatched. CDR3 size: 14 residues. Germline V gene data show CDR1 as MGHRA and CDR2 as YSYEKL. Here the CDR3 DNA reads TGCGCCAGCAGCCAAACGACAGGGCAAGCTGGAGCTTTCTTT. Encoded protein: CASSQTTGQAGAFF.

By proportion, this clonotype is medium-sized. The rearrangement joins TRBV5-1 to TRBJ2-5; D is possibly TRBD1 (6 bases). Germline CDR1 SGHRS, CDR2 YFSETQ. The CDR3 contains 14 residues. V shed 4 bases and J shed 2 bases, with 12 bases lying between them. The CDR3 loop reads CASSGYRAQETQYF. DNA for the CDR3: TGCGCCAGCAGCGGCTACAGGGCTCAAGAGACCCAGTACTTC.

As to this clonotype: This is likely a read error, given that the CDR3 carries no conserved phenylalanine or tryptophan at its end. The rearrangement uses TRBV9 and TRBJ1-1; 8 bases agree with TRBD1. Germline V gives CDR1 SGDLS, CDR2 YYNGEE. J lost 5 bases, V lost 0 bases, and 9 bases had no gene match. The CDR3 has 16 amino acids. The CDR3 DNA sequence: TGTGCCAGCAGCGTAGGGACAGGGCCCGGCTCTACTGAAGCTTTCTCT. Amino acid sequence: CASSVGTGPGSTEAFS.

In the case of this clonotype: The CDR3 does not end in the conserved phenylalanine or tryptophan, so this is likely a read error. The DNA is left out, because the CDR3 cannot be placed on it with certainty; the CDR3 is given as TCRdb lists it. The V and J genes are TRBV19 and TRBJ2-1. The CDR3 is 14 residues long, ends included. Germline assignment: CDR1 LNHDA and CDR2 SQIVND (reference sequence). The CDR3: CASSTEFSGYTFGS.

The chain employs TRBV7-2 and TRBJ2-6; D is uncertain. V lost 5 bases, J lost 0 bases, and 17 bases lay in between. Germline assignment: CDR1 SGHTA and CDR2 FQGNSA. CDR3 length equals 18 residues. CDR3 DNA sequence: TGTGCCAGCAGCCTTACAGTCCCCCAACTCTCTGGGGCCAACGTCCTGACTTTC. Translated: CASSLTVPQLSGANVLTF. The entire variable domain, with the rest obtained from reference TRBV7-2 and TRBJ2-6, is as follows: GAGVSQSPSNKVTEKGKDVELRCDPISGHTALYWYRQSLGQGLEFLIYFQGNSAPDKSGLPSDRFSAERTGGSVSTLTIQRTQQEDSAVYLCASSLTVPQLSGANVLTFGAGSRLTVL.

In this sample, this clonotype turned up a few times. This chain connects TRBV13 to TRBJ2-7, with 12 bases identical to TRBD1. After removal of 5 bases from V and 4 bases from J, the junction contained 6 bases not matched to a gene. The length of the CDR3 is 15 residues. Germline-derived CDR1 and CDR2 are PRHDT and FYEKMQ (reference sequence). CDR3 in amino acids: CASSAGTGGLYEQYF. The CDR3 DNA reads TGTGCCAGCAGCGCCGGGACAGGGGGCTTATACGAGCAGTACTTC.

This clonotype was found many times. The J gene is TRBJ2-7, the V gene TRBV20-1; 11 nucleotides agree with TRBD2. Looked up from germline, CDR1 is DFQATT and CDR2 is SNEGSKA (reference sequence). The CDR3 is made up of 11 amino acids. J gave up 7 bases and V 8 bases, and 4 bases lay outside the gene matches. The CDR3 nucleotides are TGCAGTTCCGGGACTAGCGGAGAGCAGTACTTC. Its translation is CSSGTSGEQYF.

The rearrangement joins TRBV4-1 to TRBJ1-1; a weak D match, TRBD1 (6 bases). V was clipped by 4 bases and J by 6 bases, with 18 bases between them. This CDR3 region has 15 residues. Germline CDR1 MGHRA, CDR2 YSYEKL. The CDR3: CASSRKRLGGPEAFF. CDR3 coding DNA: TGCGCCAGCAGCCGCAAGAGACTTGGGGGGCCTGAAGCTTTCTTT.

This clonotype appeared many times. The chain couples TRBV19 to TRBJ1-1; weak D call: TRBD1 (6 bases). Germline-derived CDR1 and CDR2 are LNHDA and SQIVND (reference sequence). The CDR3 is 13 residues long. V lost 3 bases, J lost 1 base, and 6 bases lay in between. The chain's CDR3 is CASSMTGNTEAFF. The CDR3, as DNA: TGTGCCAGTAGTATGACAGGGAACACTGAAGCTTTCTTT.

The V and J genes are TRBV5-1 and TRBJ1-1, with a tentative D call TRBD1 (6 bases). CDR1 and CDR2 (germline): SGHRS, YFSETQ. This CDR3 is 14 amino acids long. The germline V and J ends were trimmed by 3 bases and 1 base, with 10 bases remaining between them. CDR3 protein: CASSSGTPNTEAFF. The CDR3 DNA follows: TGCGCCAGCAGCTCCGGGACACCGAACACTGAAGCTTTCTTT. Based on the CDR3 plus reference TRBV5-1 and TRBJ1-1, the full variable domain is KAGVTQTPRYLIKTRGQQVTLSCSPISGHRSVSWYQQTPGQGLQFLFEYFSETQRNKGNFPGRFSGRQFSNSRSEMNVSTLELGDSALYLCASSSGTPNTEAFFGQGTRLTVV.

V is TRBV6-1 and J is TRBJ2-6; 8 bases are a match to TRBD2. The V segment lost 6 bases and the J segment 4 bases; nucleotides outside the gene matches: 11. Per germline, CDR1 MNHNS and CDR2 SASEGT. This CDR3 region has 17 residues. As DNA, the CDR3 is TGTGCCAGCAGCATCCCAGCGGGAGTCGGGGGGGCCAACGTCCTGACTTTC. It specifies CASSIPAGVGGANVLTF.

This chain links TRBV7-4 with TRBJ2-7, with D possibly being TRBD1 or TRBD2 (5 bases each). The CDR3 runs to 13 residues. CDR1 and CDR2 from the germline V gene are SGHVT and SQSDAQ. The ends were cut back, 1 base at V and 6 bases at J, with 10 bases in the middle. The CDR3 coding sequence is TGTGCCAGCAGCTTAGGGGACCACCGCGAGCAGTACTTC. Protein product: CASSLGDHREQYF.

Of note for this clonotype: A much larger clonotype is one base distant, so this may be a read error. The CDR3 spells CACTSNARNIQYF. The CDR3 DNA is TGTGCGTGTACGTCTAACGCCAGAAACATTCAGTACTTC. The rearrangement links TRBV30 to TRBJ2-4, with unresolved D. Germline-derived CDR1 and CDR2 are GTSNPN and SVGIG (reference sequence). This CDR3 is built from 13 residues.

Regarding this clonotype: This may arise from a read error, as a much more abundant clone is one base away. This chain connects TRBV19 to TRBJ2-3, with D tentatively TRBD1 or TRBD2 (5 bases each). CDR3 length: 14 amino acids. Trimming took 7 bases from V and 4 from J, leaving 15 bases between them. Per germline, CDR1 LNHDA and CDR2 SQIVND (reference sequence). CDR3 amino acids: CASNVAGRADTQYF. The CDR3 region has the DNA TGTGCCAGTAACGTCGCAGGGAGAGCAGATACGCAGTATTTT.

The chain links TRBV20-1 to TRBJ2-1; D assignment may be TRBD1 or TRBD2 (5 bases each). This CDR3 has 17 amino acids. Per the germline V gene, CDR1 is DFQATT and CDR2 is SNEGSKA (reference sequence). Trimming removed 6 bases from V and 5 bases from J, with 26 bases in between. The CDR3 here is CSATSAEGTGRDNEQFF. The CDR3 DNA reads TGCAGTGCCACCAGTGCTGAGGGGACCGGACGAGACAATGAGCAGTTCTTC.

V gene TRBV10-3 combines with J gene TRBJ2-7; 7 nucleotides line up with TRBD2. CDR1 is ENHRY and CDR2 is SYGVKD in the germline V gene. V gave up 0 bases and J gave up 2 bases; unmatched junction bases: 13. The CDR3 consists of 18 residues. CDR3 loop: CAISESWVSAGATYEQYF. The CDR3 region has the DNA TGTGCCATCAGTGAGTCGTGGGTGTCGGCGGGAGCAACCTACGAGCAGTACTTC.

The table lists this clonotype with many counts. The chain recombines TRBV20-1 with TRBJ2-5, with 7 bases that match TRBD2. Germline CDR1 and CDR2: DFQATT and SNEGSKA (reference sequence). The CDR3 sequence is 14 residues long. The CDR3 DNA is TGCGGCTTAAGTAGCGGGCTCCTCATAGAGACCCAGTACTTC. The encoded protein is CGLSSGLLIETQYF.

Only a few counts were recorded for this clonotype. This clone may be a read error of a much larger clone one base away. The rearrangement links TRBV9 to TRBJ2-3, with D tentatively TRBD1 (6 bases). Matching the DNA end better, TRBJ1-5 makes the J call doubtful. The CDR3 covers 16 residues. Germline lookup yields CDR1 SGDLS and CDR2 YYNGEE. The CDR3: CASSVASGGLTDTQHF. In nucleotides, the CDR3 is TGTGCCAGCAGCGTAGCTAGCGGGGGGCTCACAGATACGCAGCATTTT.

Details on this clonotype: One base away lies a much larger clone, so this may be a sequencing read error. This chain uses TRBV4-2 with TRBJ2-3; D is unresolved. The CDR3 is 13 amino acids. CDR1 and CDR2 (germline): LGHNA, YNFKEQ. Here the CDR3 reads CVSSQDLTDTQYF. The CDR3 DNA is TGTGTCAGCAGCCAAGACCTCACAGATACGCAGTATTTT.

This clonotype was counted once. The V gene is TRBV25-1, the J gene TRBJ2-1, with 8 bases identical to TRBD2. The germline CDR1 and CDR2 sequences are MGHDK and SYGVNS. V lost 7 bases, J lost 2 bases, and 7 bases stayed unmatched. The CDR3 is 15 residues long. CDR3 residues: CASTWGSGTYNEQFF. CDR3 DNA: TGTGCCAGCACCTGGGGTAGCGGGACCTACAATGAGCAGTTCTTC.

In its sample, this clonotype was seen many times. The V and J genes are TRBV29-1 and TRBJ2-1, with 11 positions matching TRBD2. Germline loops: CDR1 SQVTM, CDR2 ANQGSEA. The CDR3 is 15 amino acids. The V gene end was trimmed by 5 bases and the J gene end by 1 base; junction bases not matched to a gene: 4. The CDR3 DNA reads as TGCAGCGTTCTAGCGGGAGGCCCTTCCTACAATGAGCAGTTCTTC. Translated, it gives CSVLAGGPSYNEQFF.

This clonotype was recorded many times. The rearrangement links TRBV19 to TRBJ2-6, with TRBD1 matching over 8 bases. V lost 7 bases and J lost 2; bases outside the gene matches: 7. The germline V gene encodes CDR1 LNHDA and CDR2 SQIVND (reference sequence). The CDR3 runs to 16 residues. CDR3 DNA: TGTGCCAGTATTCCGGACAGGGCTACTGGGGCCAACGTCCTGACTTTC. This translates into CASIPDRATGANVLTF.

V is TRBV20-1 and J is TRBJ1-1; 8 nucleotides align to TRBD1. The CDR3 extends over 15 amino acids. J gave up 6 bases and V 3 bases, and 12 bases lay outside the gene matches. Germline CDR1 DFQATT, CDR2 SNEGSKA (reference sequence). The CDR3 region is CSASRGTGVLSEAFF. In nucleotides, the CDR3 is TGCAGTGCTAGCCGGGGGACAGGCGTATTGTCTGAAGCTTTCTTT.

This clonotype was counted at least ten times. The CDR3 DNA reads TGTGCCAGCAGCCACGGACAGCGAAACACCGGGGAGCTGTTTTTT. Protein: CASSHGQRNTGELFF. The V call is TRBV5-8, the J call TRBJ2-2; D is possibly TRBD1 (6 bases). This CDR3 is built from 15 residues. Trimming took 4 bases from V and 2 from J, leaving 12 bases between them. Germline V lookup: CDR1 SGHTS, CDR2 YDEGEE.

For this clonotype: No conserved phenylalanine or tryptophan is present at the end of the CDR3, so a read error is the likely explanation. V gene TRBV4-2 combines with J gene TRBJ2-7, with 9 nucleotides matching TRBD1. The length of the CDR3 is 16 residues. J gave up 0 bases and V 4 bases, and 7 bases lay outside the gene matches. Germline V lookup: CDR1 LGHNA, CDR2 YNFKEQ. The chain's CDR3 is CASSPPETGGSYEQYL. The CDR3 DNA is TGTGCCAGCAGCCCACCCGAGACAGGGGGCTCCTACGAGCAGTACCTC.

This chain uses TRBV20-1 with TRBJ2-7, with 12 bases identical to TRBD2. Losses at the gene ends were 7 bases for V and 4 bases for J; bases not matched to a gene: 14. In germline, CDR1 is DFQATT, CDR2 SNEGSKA (reference sequence). CDR3 length: 16 amino acids. The CDR3 loop reads CSGARASGRGVYEQYF. The CDR3 coding sequence is TGCAGTGGGGCTAGGGCTAGCGGGAGGGGCGTATACGAGCAGTACTTC.

The chain employs TRBV19 and TRBJ1-2; D unclear. Germline assignment: CDR1 LNHDA and CDR2 SQIVND (reference sequence). The germline V and J ends were trimmed by 2 bases and 6 bases, with 16 bases remaining between them. The CDR3 is 15 amino acids. The CDR3 loop is CASSIRPEDRDGYTF. The DNA for the CDR3 is TGTGCCAGTAGTATAAGGCCCGAGGATAGAGATGGCTACACCTTC.

As regards this clonotype: A much bigger clone sits one base away, suggesting this may be a read error. The chain couples TRBV5-6 to TRBJ1-6; no clear D gene. In germline, CDR1 is SGHDT, CDR2 YYEEEE. The CDR3 is 15 residues long. CDR3 coding DNA: TGTGCCAGCAGCTTGGGACGTATCAATAATTTACCCCTCCACTTT. This translates into CASSLGRINNLPLHF.